The entry below gives a single T cell receptor beta chain sequence along with its context. Its antigen is still unknown. No clone much larger than this one lies a single base away; base qualities are absent. Libraries were built with the immunoSEQ multiplex PCR assay. For the multiplex PCR, a mixture combining 60 forward primers for TCR Vbeta segments and 13 reverse primers for TCR Jbeta segments was used. A multiplex PCR assay on genomic DNA amplified the CDR3 region of rearranged TCR beta genes. Amplified TCR beta libraries were sequenced as 87-base-pair reads on the Illumina HiSeq System. Concerning the study's data processing: A later analysis tallied 75 million to 85 million unique TCR beta chains across the 610 or so repertoires, and some 10 million of those chains were shared by two or more donors. Raw reads were error-corrected and collapsed into unique sequences with a nearest-neighbor algorithm that merged closely related sequences to remove PCR and sequencing errors. CDR3 sequences were aligned to IMGT reference sequences to assign V, D and J gene segments. For a sequence to be retained, a match of at least six nucleotides was required to both a V gene segment and a J gene segment. A rearrangement counted as productive if the CDR3 had no stop codons and remained in frame with V and J, and every other rearrangement counted as non-productive. Following IMGT convention, CDR3 was defined as the stretch from the second conserved V-encoded cysteine to the conserved J-encoded phenylalanine. The earlier analysis of about 590 of the donors excluded sequences that lacked an unambiguous match to a single V gene segment. In an earlier analysis of about 590 of the donors, a V segment was called functional when productive rearrangements were above 56.7%, and segregating when the standard deviation between donors exceeded 5%. To diagnose cytomegalovirus status from the catalog of TCR beta chain sequences, a statistical classification framework was built. V and J gene assignment, in a later analysis, came from comparing TCR nucleotide sequences with IMGT/GENE-DB human TR gene sequences. The TCRdist pipeline was used in a later analysis to assign CDR3 sequences and most-parsimonious VDJ recombination scenarios. In a later analysis, each TCR beta chain was defined by its CDR3 amino acid sequence together with its V-gene family, and reads without a unique V-gene family were excluded. As a way to deal with suspected cross-contamination and a sequencing artifact, a later analysis dropped approximately 590 nucleotide sequences that were highly shared and had low generation probability. In a later analysis, a clonal expansion index for each public chain was calculated from normalized within-repertoire ranks of inferred template counts. In a later analysis, generation probabilities were computed using a VDJ recombination model fitted to out-of-frame rearrangements, and the results were checked against IGoR. In a later analysis, TCR-TCR, TCR-HLA and TCR-CMV co-occurrence was scored with hypergeometric tests, and a repertoire-size bias correction was applied to TCR pairs. In a later analysis, false discovery rates were estimated by permuting HLA or CMV assignments 20 times. A later analysis grouped co-occurring TCRs with DBSCAN, adding TCRdist sequence similarity when clustering within HLA-allele-positive subsets. Co-occurrence clustering excluded repertoires with fewer than 30,000 or more than 120,000 public chains, plus five with anomalous nucleotide sharing. The immuneACCESS repertoire file appears here via TCRdb, limited to in-frame rearrangements. These files lack a portion of the clones; in checked studies, under half of the deficit traces to unresolved V genes, and the cause of the others is not known. V, J and clone size are taken as reported in that table, and D and trimming were inferred from the DNA itself. The sample table contains about 160,000 clones; only one count was recorded for about three quarters of them. Jointly, the top ten make up more than 2.5% of the sample.

The cohort comprised 666 healthy bone marrow donors. At the time of sampling, every cohort member was nominally healthy, though immune exposures that went unrecorded were likely present. The donor was CMV seronegative and was included in the group of 352 seronegative cohort members. Every donor gave a peripheral blood sample, and the peripheral blood mononuclear cells from that sample were used for TCR beta sequencing. The Qiagen DNeasy Blood Extraction Kit was used to extract genomic DNA from the blood cell samples. The sample originates from a study of cytomegalovirus exposure and HLA in healthy donors (dated by TCRdb to the late 2010s). About the full investigation: An earlier analysis of several hundred of the donors reported over 250 Gb of sequence data and about 120 million unique TCR beta sequences obtained from about 179 million T cells. Besides the first cohort of around 670 subjects, a separate validation cohort made up of roughly 130 different subjects was used. Four to six DR-DQ haplotypes were handled as single units for association and clustering, since linkage in the cohort was strong. Both class I and class II loci were covered by HLA typing, at four-digit resolution. Typing coverage differed by locus: A, B, C, DRB1 and DQB1 were typed in about 620-630 donors, DQA1 in 522, DPA1 in approximately 610, and DPB1 in around 490. A later analysis re-analyzed previously published TCR beta repertoires from roughly 630 donors and added high-resolution HLA genotyping to study TCR occurrence patterns. The study was designed to test whether signatures of past pathogen exposure could be identified by cataloging public T cell receptors. The genetic ancestry cluster associated with self-reported Caucasian donors included around 76% of the roughly 410 genotyped donors. An earlier analysis of 450 to 750 of the donors used high-throughput TCR beta sequencing to judge whether each TCR beta V gene segment behaved as functional or pseudogenic. Rather than drawing on any new phenotypic data, the later analysis identified candidate immune exposures from TCR beta sequences and the way those sequences occurred across donors. The study used immunosequencing to profile the T cell repertoires of approximately 650 subjects and linked those repertoires to cytomegalovirus serostatus. The study combined high-throughput TCR immunosequencing, statistical association of individual TCRs with disease status, and machine learning to predict cytomegalovirus infection status. Alongside the repertoire data, information on donor age, sex, ethnicity and CMV serostatus was compiled. Among around 400 genotyped donors of the cohort, an average of roughly 230,000 unique TCR beta nucleotide sequences was sequenced per donor, of which 15% to 20% were non-productive. In a later genetic analysis, genome-wide SNP genotypes for about three fifths of the 666 donors were used, and that subset was treated as a discovery cohort. All discovery cohort repertoires had been generated using a single sequencing platform. An early release covering more than 500 HLA-typed donors comprised about 300 gigabases of sequencing data and roughly 86 million unique TCR sequences. Study-wide conclusions, independent of this receptor: A later genetic analysis associated a missense DCLRE1C variant with V-gene and J-gene trimming of TCR beta chains, and an independent cohort replicated the association. A later analysis found that HLA-associated TCR beta chains were more clonally expanded and had lower generation probabilities than equally common non-associated chains. In this cohort, only TCR beta chains were sequenced, and detectable features were limited by the absence of alpha or paired-chain data. Assigning TCR associations to individual alleles was difficult when HLA alleles, especially DR and DQ, strongly co-occurred. The classifier was reported to diagnose cytomegalovirus status with high specificity and sensitivity in both the original cohort and the validation cohort. Specific HLA alleles were associated with 15,000 to 20,000 TCR beta sequences at a false discovery rate of 0.05 in a later analysis. In the study, 150 to 200 TCR beta chains were listed as associated with cytomegalovirus. In an earlier analysis of approximately 590 of the donors, most TCR beta V segments were observed in productive rearrangements about 90% or about 30% of the time, broadly matching IMGT annotations. Because the 87-base-pair reads could not distinguish some IMGT-functional V segments, including TRBV6-2 and TRBV6-3, those segments were excluded. In a later analysis, most CMV-associated TCR beta chains were found to appear HLA-restricted, with HLA associations seemingly driven largely by CMV exposure. Linkage disequilibrium might explain the correlated functional status among segregating V segments, but an unknown experimental factor could not be ruled out. According to a later genetic analysis, donors in an Asian-associated ancestry cluster had fewer N-insertions in productive TCRs than the approximately 670-donor mean. In a later analysis, several top co-occurrence clusters were reported to appear linked to parvovirus B19, influenza, CMV and Epstein-Barr virus. In vitro tests confirmed that a few of the cytomegalovirus-associated TCR beta chains recognize cytomegalovirus antigens. A further reported finding was that TCR beta sequences accurately predicted the HLA-A and HLA-B alleles for most subjects in the first cohort. A group of highly shared sequence variants was considered likely to be a technical artifact of the sequencing pipeline. CMV serostatus was the only immune exposure information available for the cohort. The authors suggested that the approach could potentially be extended to other disease states and immunological phenotypes. Across donors, most TCR sequences were observed very rarely, whereas some public TCRs were present in many individuals. Because some donors lacked HLA typing at each locus, the association tests relied only on the typed subset. Because counts were too low, approximately 18 rarely observed V segments, including chromosome 9 orphons, were excluded from the earlier analysis of a few hundred of the donors. According to a later analysis, TCR association rates differed among HLA loci, with DRB1 alleles showing the most associated TCRs and HLA-C alleles showing the fewest. Sequencing depth was assumed to be roughly uniform across donors in the presence/absence analyses, though that assumption may not hold.

Here V drops 7 bases and J drops 3 bases, and the junction holds 13 bases not matched to any gene. The CDR3, from cysteine to phenylalanine, totals 16 residues. The kept DNA is CDR3 alone, 48 bases in frame from the first base. The germline V gene sets CDR1 to MDHEN and CDR2 to SYDVKM. The receptor was isolated from a woman aged 25 to 39 in good health and CMV-seronegative. The rearrangement joined TRBV28 to TRBJ2-7, with 9 bases aligning to TRBD1. The specimen was PBMCs. The nucleotide sequence is given as TGTGCCAGCACCACACCCGGGACAGGGATAAACTACGAGCAGTACTTC. It translates as CASTTPGTGINYEQYF.